The 2 T cell receptor beta chains reported below all come from one sample, sequenced in a study of beta chain features in type 1 diabetes. The whole isolated RNA underwent reverse transcription, so sequencing captured expressed TCRB transcripts. Sequenced by immunoSEQ multiplex PCR; TCRdb stores in-frame clones only, minus some. The table shows 430,000 or so clones, with about an eighth occurring only once. What was sequenced was naive CD4+ T cells from blood. Every receptor here comes from a woman under 30 in good health.

This clone was seen only a few times. The V and J genes are TRBV5-1 and TRBJ2-2, with D maybe TRBD1 (5 bases). Germline lookup yields CDR1 SGHRS and CDR2 YFSETQ. This CDR3 region has 15 residues. Trimming left V 0 bases short and J 3 bases short, with 9 bases between. CDR3 residues: CASSLATGYTGELFF. The CDR3 nucleotides read TGCGCCAGCAGCTTGGCTACAGGCTACACCGGGGAGCTGTTTTTT.

The rearrangement joins TRBV4-3 to TRBJ2-6; D remains unclear. This CDR3 comprises 18 residues. Germline V gives CDR1 LGHNA, CDR2 YSLEER. V was clipped by 4 bases and J by 1 base, with 17 bases between them. The CDR3 DNA follows: TGCGCCAGCAGCCTCGGACCCTTTAGGACGTCTGGGGCCAACGTCCTGACTTTC. Its protein is CASSLGPFRTSGANVLTF.